The 26 T cell receptor beta chains given below trace back to one sample, sequenced in a study of T cell changes during pregnancy in multiple sclerosis. The assay was immunoSEQ multiplex PCR, and TCRdb's table has in-frame clones only and misses some. The sample shows about 73,000 clones, over 80% of them seen only once. The material was peripheral blood, obtained in the third trimester of pregnancy. The receptors here all came from a female donor in good health, enrolled as a control in a pregnancy study.

The chain recombines TRBV4-2 with TRBJ2-2; 15 bases are shared with TRBD2. J lost 0 bases, V lost 3 bases, and 8 bases had no gene match. Germline-derived CDR1 and CDR2 are LGHNA and YNFKEQ. This CDR3 region has 20 residues. The DNA of the CDR3 is TGTGCCAGCAGCCACGTGAGGACTAGCGGGGGGGCGACGAACACCGGGGAGCTGTTTTTT. Protein: CASSHVRTSGGATNTGELFF.

This clone has just a few counts. For the CDR3, the DNA is TGTGCCAGCAGGGCCCGGGACAGGGACGGCTATGGCTACACCTTC. Encoded protein: CASRARDRDGYGYTF. The V and J genes are TRBV6-4 and TRBJ1-2; 9 bases align to TRBD1. The CDR3 sequence is 15 residues long. Germline lookup yields CDR1 MRHNA and CDR2 SNTAGT. V lost 6 bases to trimming and J lost 4 bases; unmatched junction nucleotides: 9.

This chain connects TRBV7-8 to TRBJ2-3; 7 bases match TRBD2. Looked up from germline, CDR1 is SGHVS and CDR2 is FQNEAQ. The V segment lost 3 bases and the J segment 6 bases; nucleotides outside the gene matches: 12. CDR3 length: 16 amino acids. CDR3 DNA: TGTGCCAGCAGCTTGGACCTCACTAGCGTTGGTGATACGCAGTATTTT. Amino acid sequence: CASSLDLTSVGDTQYF.

This clone has just one count. This chain connects TRBV29-1 to TRBJ2-2; 10 bases align to TRBD1. The V gene's germline CDR1 is SQVTM and CDR2 ANQGSEA. V was clipped by 6 bases and J by 7 bases; unmatched bases: 8. This CDR3 is 14 amino acids long. As DNA, the CDR3 is TGCAGCGTCATCGGGACAGGGGTCCACGGGGAGCTGTTTTTT. This encodes CSVIGTGVHGELFF.

The gene calls are TRBV19 and TRBJ1-1, with D possibly matching TRBD1 (6 bases). CDR1 LNHDA and CDR2 SQIVND come from the germline V gene (reference sequence). The CDR3 consists of 14 residues. Between the trimmed V and J ends, which lost 4 bases and 6 bases, there was a span of 15 bases. The CDR3: CASSRRRGAPEAFF. The CDR3 DNA follows: TGTGCCAGTAGTAGGCGGCGGGGGGCGCCTGAAGCTTTCTTT.

This clone was observed a single time. The genes are TRBV9 and TRBJ2-1; D may be TRBD2 (6 bases). Trimming took off 4 bases at V and 8 bases at J, with 10 bases between the two ends. Germline V gives CDR1 SGDLS, CDR2 YYNGEE. There are 12 residues in the CDR3. CDR3: CASSPREYEQFF. The CDR3 region has the DNA TGTGCCAGCAGCCCCCGGGAGTATGAGCAGTTCTTC.

The CDR3 DNA reads as TGTGCCAGCAGCTTTCCTACTAGCGGGATTAACTCCGGGGAGCTGTTTTTT. Amino acids: CASSFPTSGINSGELFF. The chain recombines TRBV7-9 with TRBJ2-2; 10 bases match TRBD2. This CDR3 is 17 amino acids long. Trimming cost V 3 bases and J 6 bases; bases outside gene matches: 10. Germline CDR1 and CDR2: SEHNR and FQNEAQ (reference sequence).

The chain has TRBV27 and TRBJ2-1; D is uncertain. The CDR3 runs 14 residues. In germline, CDR1 is MNHEY, CDR2 SMNVEV (reference sequence). Trimming left V 6 bases short and J 0 bases short, with 9 bases between. The CDR3 region has the DNA TGTGCCAGCAGCCCGCTCGGCTCCTACAATGAGCAGTTCTTC. It encodes CASSPLGSYNEQFF.

The V call is TRBV14, the J call TRBJ1-4; D perhaps matches TRBD1 (6 bases). CDR3 length equals 15 residues. V lost 1 base to trimming and J lost 4 bases, with 10 bases between them. Germline V gene lookup returns CDR1 SGHDN and CDR2 FVKESK. Here the CDR3 DNA reads TGTGCCAGCAGCCAAGTACAGGGTTTTAATGAAAAACTGTTTTTT. Protein: CASSQVQGFNEKLFF.

V is TRBV27 and J is TRBJ2-7, with 8 bases that match TRBD2. This CDR3 is 14 amino acids long. CDR1 MNHEY and CDR2 SMNVEV come from the germline V gene (reference sequence). V gave up 5 bases and J gave up 4 bases; unmatched junction bases: 7. The CDR3 sequence: CASSPSGLAYEQYF. The CDR3 DNA follows: TGTGCCAGCAGTCCCTCCGGACTAGCTTACGAGCAGTACTTC.

The chain is built from TRBV13 and TRBJ2-3; TRBD2 matches at 11 bases. Germline V gene sequence: CDR1 PRHDT, CDR2 FYEKMQ (reference sequence). This CDR3 is 17 amino acids long. Trimming took 0 bases from V and 5 from J; bases not matched to a gene: 7. The DNA for the CDR3 is TGTGCCAGCAGCTTAGGACTAGCGGGAGCTAGGGAAGATACGCAGTATTTT. Protein sequence: CASSLGLAGAREDTQYF.

This clone was counted a single time. V usage is TRBV14 and J usage is TRBJ1-2; 8 bases are a match to TRBD1. J gave up 6 bases and V 2 bases, and 8 bases lay outside the gene matches. The CDR3 consists of 15 residues. Germline V gives CDR1 SGHDN, CDR2 FVKESK. CDR3: CASSQSHRGIHGYTF. For the CDR3, the DNA is TGTGCCAGCAGCCAATCGCACAGGGGGATCCATGGCTACACCTTC. Complete variable domain (other parts from reference TRBV14 and TRBJ1-2): EAGVTQFPSHSVIEKGQTVTLRCDPISGHDNLYWYRRVMGKEIKFLLHFVKESKQDESGMPNNRFLAERTGGTYSTLKVQPAELEDSGVYFCASSQSHRGIHGYTFGSGTRLTVV.

J is TRBJ1-4 and V is TRBV5-4; 7 bases fit TRBD1. The J segment lost 1 base and the V segment lost 3 bases, leaving 6 bases of the junction unmatched. CDR1 is SGHNT, CDR2 YYREEE, per germline (reference sequence). The CDR3 is 16 amino acids. The CDR3 spells CASSYRQGLTNEKLFF. The DNA for the CDR3 is TGTGCCAGCAGCTACCGACAGGGTCTAACTAATGAAAAACTGTTTTTT.

In regard to this clone: A read error may account for a junction end that differs from germline. This chain joins TRBV5-6 and TRBJ2-7, with 12 bases that match TRBD2. The CDR3 runs 15 residues. Germline V gene lookup returns CDR1 SGHDT and CDR2 YYEEEE. The CDR3 coding sequence is TGTGCCAGCAGCTTGGGCGCCGGGACTAGCGGGCGGATCCCTTTC. It specifies CASSLGAGTSGRIPF. Using reference TRBV5-6 and TRBJ2-7 for the parts outside the CDR3, the full variable domain is DAGVTQSPTHLIKTRGQQVTLRCSPKSGHDTVSWYQQALGQGPQFIFQYYEEEERQRGNFPDRFSGHQFPNYSSELNVNALLLGDSALYLCASSLGAGTSGRIPFGPGTRLTVT.

The rearrangement links TRBV19 to TRBJ2-1, with 8 bases matching TRBD2. The ends lost 4 bases at V and 7 bases at J; junction bases unmatched: 3. Germline CDR1 and CDR2: LNHDA and SQIVND (reference sequence). This CDR3 is built from 13 residues. The CDR3 here is CASSTPSGNEQFF. Written as DNA, the CDR3 is TGTGCCAGTAGTACCCCTAGCGGGAATGAGCAGTTCTTC.

The chain is built from TRBV5-1 and TRBJ2-7, with 10 bases aligning to TRBD2. From germline, CDR1 is SGHRS and CDR2 YFSETQ. V shed 2 bases and J 0 bases; nucleotides not matched to a gene: 5. CDR3 length: 16 residues. The chain's CDR3 is CASSLAGGLSSYEQYF. The CDR3 DNA follows: TGCGCCAGCAGCTTAGCGGGAGGGCTTAGCTCCTACGAGCAGTACTTC. Complete variable domain (other parts from reference TRBV5-1 and TRBJ2-7): KAGVTQTPRYLIKTRGQQVTLSCSPISGHRSVSWYQQTPGQGLQFLFEYFSETQRNKGNFPGRFSGRQFSNSRSEMNVSTLELGDSALYLCASSLAGGLSSYEQYFGPGTRLTVT.

The CDR3 sequence is CASSLASGGEYYNEQFF. The DNA for the CDR3 is TGTGCCAGCAGCTTAGCGAGTGGAGGGGAGTACTACAATGAGCAGTTCTTC. The V gene is TRBV7-9, the J gene TRBJ2-1; perhaps TRBD2 as D (6 bases). Germline loops: CDR1 SEHNR, CDR2 FQNEAQ (reference sequence). This CDR3 region has 17 residues. Trimming cost V 0 bases and J 3 bases, with 15 bases left between them.

The rearrangement links TRBV30 to TRBJ2-7; TRBD1 might be the D (6 bases). The ends were cut back, 0 bases at V and 5 bases at J, with 11 bases in the middle. The germline V gene encodes CDR1 GTSNPN and CDR2 SVGIG (reference sequence). The CDR3 has 13 amino acids. The CDR3 coding sequence is TGTGCCTGGAGTGTACCCAGGGGCCACGAGCAGTACTTC. Residues: CAWSVPRGHEQYF.

This rearrangement joins TRBV10-3 to TRBJ1-3; a possible D gene is TRBD1 (6 bases). Trimming cost V 8 bases and J 0 bases, with 8 bases left between them. This CDR3 has 13 residues. The V gene's germline CDR1 is ENHRY and CDR2 SYGVKD. In DNA form, the CDR3 reads TGTGCCATCCTGACAGGCTCTGGAAACACCATATATTTT. This encodes CAILTGSGNTIYF.

The chain links TRBV7-9 to TRBJ1-4; no definite D call. The V and J ends lost 5 bases and 6 bases respectively, with 4 bases between them. Germline CDR1 SEHNR, CDR2 FQNEAQ (reference sequence). This CDR3 spans 11 amino acids. This chain's CDR3 is CASSADEKLFF. The CDR3 coding sequence is TGTGCCAGCAGCGCGGATGAAAAACTGTTTTTT.

The table lists this clone with a count of one. The V gene is TRBV4-2, the J gene TRBJ2-1, with D tentatively TRBD2 (5 bases). V was trimmed by 4 bases and J by 8 bases, leaving 9 bases between them. Germline CDR1 LGHNA, CDR2 YNFKEQ. This CDR3 contains 12 residues. The DNA of the CDR3 is TGTGCCAGCAGCCTGGCCGGGGATGAGCAGTTCTTC. This translates into CASSLAGDEQFF.

This clone is a singleton in its sample. The J gene is TRBJ2-5, the V gene TRBV7-8; 8 bases are shared with TRBD1. CDR3 length equals 14 residues. The germline gives CDR1 SGHVS, CDR2 FQNEAQ. With V trimmed by 7 bases and J by 5 bases, 9 bases remained unmatched. The CDR3 region has the DNA TGTGCCAGCAACCAACAGGGGGACCGTGAGACCCAGTACTTC. This translates into CASNQQGDRETQYF.

The chain employs TRBV4-1 and TRBJ2-3, with 10 nucleotides matching TRBD1. Germline V CDR1 and CDR2: MGHRA, YSYEKL. Germline trimming cut 4 bases from V and 5 bases from J; bases unmatched to any gene: 3. This CDR3 has 14 amino acids. Here the CDR3 reads CASSRTGGIDTQYF. The CDR3 DNA reads as TGCGCCAGCAGCCGGACAGGGGGGATAGATACGCAGTATTTT.

In regard to this clone: Relative to the germline gene, one junction end is altered; a read error may explain this. The J gene is TRBJ2-7, the V gene TRBV6-6; TRBD2 matches at 10 bases. The germline gives CDR1 MNHNY, CDR2 SVGAGI (reference sequence). The CDR3 is 11 residues long. CDR3 bases: TGTGCCAGCAGTTACTCGCCTAGCGGGGGATTC. Protein: CASSYSPSGGF.

The rearrangement links TRBV18 to TRBJ1-4; D is undetermined. CDR3 length: 15 amino acids. Germline-derived CDR1 and CDR2 are KGHSH and LQKENI. V lost 6 bases to trimming and J lost 1 base, with 12 bases between them. This CDR3 reads CASSLDRGTNEKLFF. The CDR3 region has the DNA TGTGCCAGCTCGCTAGACCGTGGAACTAATGAAAAACTGTTTTTT.

The chain joins TRBV18 to TRBJ2-7; 7 bases align to TRBD1. Germline trimming cut 3 bases from V and 3 bases from J; bases unmatched to any gene: 2. CDR3 length: 13 residues. The germline gives CDR1 KGHSH, CDR2 LQKENI. As DNA, the CDR3 is TGTGCCAGCTCACCCCGGGACAGCTACGAGCAGTACTTC. This translates into CASSPRDSYEQYF.